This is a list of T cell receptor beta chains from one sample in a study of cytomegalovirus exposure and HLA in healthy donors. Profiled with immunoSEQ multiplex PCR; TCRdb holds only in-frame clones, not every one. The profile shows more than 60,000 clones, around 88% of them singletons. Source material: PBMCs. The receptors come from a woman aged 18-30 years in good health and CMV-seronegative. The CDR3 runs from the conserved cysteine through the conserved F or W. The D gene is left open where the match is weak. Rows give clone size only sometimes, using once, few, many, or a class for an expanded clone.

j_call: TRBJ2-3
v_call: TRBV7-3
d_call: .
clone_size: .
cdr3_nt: TGTGCCAGCTCGCGTTGGCAGGCCTCGGATACGCAGTATTTT
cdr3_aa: CASSRWQASDTQYF

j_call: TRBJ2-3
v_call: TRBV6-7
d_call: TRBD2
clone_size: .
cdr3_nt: TGTGCCAGCAGTTACTCGGCGACTAGCGGGGGGCTTTACACAGATACGCAGTATTTT
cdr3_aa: CASSYSATSGGLYTDTQYF

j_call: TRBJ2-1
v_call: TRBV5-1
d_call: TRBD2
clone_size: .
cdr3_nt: TGCGCCAGCCGGGGCAGGATCGATAGCGGGAGACTCAATGAGCAGTTCTTC
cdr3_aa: CASRGRIDSGRLNEQFF

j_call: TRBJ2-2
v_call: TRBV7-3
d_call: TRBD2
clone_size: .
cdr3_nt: TGTGCCAGCAGCTCCCTGACTAGCGTCGAGCTGTTTTTT
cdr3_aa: CASSSLTSVELFF

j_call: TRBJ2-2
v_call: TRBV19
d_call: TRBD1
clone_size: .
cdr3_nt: TGTGCCAGTAGTATATCGGGTTGGGACAGGGGGAGAACCGGGGAGCTGTTTTTT
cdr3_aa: CASSISGWDRGRTGELFF

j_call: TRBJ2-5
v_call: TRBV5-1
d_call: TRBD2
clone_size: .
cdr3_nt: TGCGCCAGCAGCATTCTACTAGCGGGAGAAGAGACCCAGTACTTC
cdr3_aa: CASSILLAGEETQYF

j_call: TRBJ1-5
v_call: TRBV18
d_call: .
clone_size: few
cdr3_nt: TGTGCCAGCTCACAACAAGGACAGCAGCCCCAGCATTTT
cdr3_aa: CASSQQGQQPQHF

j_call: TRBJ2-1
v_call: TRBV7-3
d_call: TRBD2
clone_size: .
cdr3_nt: TGTGCCAGCAGCCGAGGGGAACTAGCGGCAAGGAGAAATGAGCAGTTCTTC
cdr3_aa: CASSRGELAARRNEQFF

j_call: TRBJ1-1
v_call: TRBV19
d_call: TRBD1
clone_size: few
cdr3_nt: TGTGCCAGTAGTATAGGGGGACAGGGCGGCACTGAAGCTTTCTTT
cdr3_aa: CASSIGGQGGTEAFF

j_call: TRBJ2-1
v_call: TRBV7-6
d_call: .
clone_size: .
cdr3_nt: TGTGCCAGCAGCTTAGCCAACCGGAATGAGCAGTTCTTC
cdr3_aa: CASSLANRNEQFF

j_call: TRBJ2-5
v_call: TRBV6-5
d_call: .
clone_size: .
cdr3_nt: TGTGCCAGCACCCCGGGACCCCGAGGGGGAGAGACCCAGTACTTC
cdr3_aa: CASTPGPRGGETQYF

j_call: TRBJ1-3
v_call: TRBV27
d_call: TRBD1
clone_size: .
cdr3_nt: TGTGCCAGCGGACAGGGGGCCGTTGGAAACACCATATATTTT
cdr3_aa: CASGQGAVGNTIYF

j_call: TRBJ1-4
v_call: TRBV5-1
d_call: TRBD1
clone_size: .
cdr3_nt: TGCGCCAGCAGCAGCGGGACAGGGCTTTGGGAAAAACTGTTTTTT
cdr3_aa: CASSSGTGLWEKLFF

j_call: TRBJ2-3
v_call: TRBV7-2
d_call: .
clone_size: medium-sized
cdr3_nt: TGTGCCAGCAGCTTATTGCAGCGGTTCCCGATGACAGATACGCAGTATTTT
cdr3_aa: CASSLLQRFPMTDTQYF

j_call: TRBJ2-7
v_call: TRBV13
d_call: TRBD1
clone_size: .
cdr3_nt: TGTGCCAGCAGCTTCCGACAGGGGGCTTACTCCTACGAGCAGTACTTC
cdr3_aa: CASSFRQGAYSYEQYF

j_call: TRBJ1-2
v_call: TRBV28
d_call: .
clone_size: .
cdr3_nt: TGTGCCAGCAGCCTAGGGACACTATCGTACGGAGGCTACACCTTC
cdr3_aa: CASSLGTLSYGGYTF

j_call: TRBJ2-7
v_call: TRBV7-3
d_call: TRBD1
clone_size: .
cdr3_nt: TGTGCCAGCAGCTTGGACAGGGTCTCCTACGAGCAGTACTTC
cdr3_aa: CASSLDRVSYEQYF

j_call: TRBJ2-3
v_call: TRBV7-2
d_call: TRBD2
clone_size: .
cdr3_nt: TGTGCCAGCAGCTTTACGGCGGGAGTTGCAGATACGCAGTATTTT
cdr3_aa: CASSFTAGVADTQYF

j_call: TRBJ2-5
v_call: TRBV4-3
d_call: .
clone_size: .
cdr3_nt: TGCGCCAGCAGCCAAAGGTACGGGACTCCCCAAGAGACCCAGTACTTC
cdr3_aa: CASSQRYGTPQETQYF

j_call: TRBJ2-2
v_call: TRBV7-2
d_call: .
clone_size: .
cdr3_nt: TGTGCCAGCAGCTTTAAGAGCACCGGGGAGCTGTTTTTT
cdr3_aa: CASSFKSTGELFF

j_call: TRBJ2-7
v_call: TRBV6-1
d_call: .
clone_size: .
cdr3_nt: TGTGCCAGCAGTGAAGCAGGCCAGGGGGGTTACGAGCAGTACTTC
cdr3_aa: CASSEAGQGGYEQYF

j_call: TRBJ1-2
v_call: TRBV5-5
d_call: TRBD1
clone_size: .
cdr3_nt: TGTGCCAGCAGCTTCACCGACAGGGTAGGCTATGGCTACACCTTC
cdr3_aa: CASSFTDRVGYGYTF

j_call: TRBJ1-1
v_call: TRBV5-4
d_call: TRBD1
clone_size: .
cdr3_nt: TGTGCCAGCAGACGCGGACAGGGAGGAACTGAAGCTTTCTTT
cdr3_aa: CASRRGQGGTEAFF

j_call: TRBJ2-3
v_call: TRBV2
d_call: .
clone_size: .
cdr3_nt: TGTGCCAGCAGTGACAGGCCTAGCACAGATACGCAGTATTTT
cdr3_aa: CASSDRPSTDTQYF

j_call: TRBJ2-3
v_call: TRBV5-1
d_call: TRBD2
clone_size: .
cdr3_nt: TGCGCCAGCAGTTGGGGCACGGGACTAGTCACAGATACGCAGTATTTT
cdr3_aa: CASSWGTGLVTDTQYF

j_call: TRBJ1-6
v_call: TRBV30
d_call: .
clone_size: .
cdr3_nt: TGTGCCTGGAGAAACAGACAGAGCTCCTATAATTCACCCCTCCACTTT
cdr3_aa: CAWRNRQSSYNSPLHF

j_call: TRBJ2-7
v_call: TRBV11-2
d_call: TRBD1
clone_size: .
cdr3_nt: TGTGCCAGCAGCCTTGACCTGAAGGGGGCTATTTACGAGCAGTACTTC
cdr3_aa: CASSLDLKGAIYEQYF

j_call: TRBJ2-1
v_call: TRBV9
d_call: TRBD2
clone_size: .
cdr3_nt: TGTGCCAGCAGCGGCCGCGGGGGGGCGGACAATGAGCAGTTCTTC
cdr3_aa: CASSGRGGADNEQFF

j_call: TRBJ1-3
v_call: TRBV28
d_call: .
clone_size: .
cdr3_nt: TGTGCCAGCAGCCCTAGGCTGGCCCCTGGAAACACCATATATTTT
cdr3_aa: CASSPRLAPGNTIYF

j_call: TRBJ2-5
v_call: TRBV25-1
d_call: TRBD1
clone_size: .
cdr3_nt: TGTGCCAGCAGTAAACAGGGGGCCTGGGAGACCCAGTACTTC
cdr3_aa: CASSKQGAWETQYF

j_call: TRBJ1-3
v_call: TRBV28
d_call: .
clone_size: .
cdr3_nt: TGTGCCAGCAGCAGGACAGCGGCTGGAAACACCATATATTTT
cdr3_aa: CASSRTAAGNTIYF

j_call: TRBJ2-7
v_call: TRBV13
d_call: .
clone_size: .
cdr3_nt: TGTGCCAGCAGCTTAGGCCGGCGGGAGCAGTACTTC
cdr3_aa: CASSLGRREQYF

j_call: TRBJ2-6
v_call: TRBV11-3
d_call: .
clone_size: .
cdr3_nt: TGTGCCAGCAGCCTAACCTACTCCGACGTCCTGACTTTC
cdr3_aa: CASSLTYSDVLTF

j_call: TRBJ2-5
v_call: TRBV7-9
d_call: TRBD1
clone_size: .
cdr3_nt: TGTGCCAGCAGCCTCGGACAGGGGGCTTCCCAAGAGACCCAGTACTTC
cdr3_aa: CASSLGQGASQETQYF

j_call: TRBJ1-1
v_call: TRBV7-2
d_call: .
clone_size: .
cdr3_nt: TGTGCCAGCAGTTCCTCAGGACAGATGAACACTGAAGCTTTCTTT
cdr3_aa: CASSSSGQMNTEAFF

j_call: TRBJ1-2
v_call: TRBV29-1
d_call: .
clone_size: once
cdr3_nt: TGCAGCGGAGAAATCAGGGGCGACTATGGCTACACCTTC
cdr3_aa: CSGEIRGDYGYTF

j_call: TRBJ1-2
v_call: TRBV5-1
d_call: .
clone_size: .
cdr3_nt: TGCGCCAGCAACTTGGGGGCCAGCCCGAACTATGGCTACACCTTC
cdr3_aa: CASNLGASPNYGYTF

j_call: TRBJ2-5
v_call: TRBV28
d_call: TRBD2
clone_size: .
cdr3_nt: TGTGCCAGCAGATCCACTAGCGGGGACGAGACCCAGTACTTC
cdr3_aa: CASRSTSGDETQYF

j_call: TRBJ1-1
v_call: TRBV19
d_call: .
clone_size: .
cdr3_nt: TGTGCCAGTAGTTTAACCCCAGGGTTTAACACTGAAGCTTTCTTT
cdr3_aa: CASSLTPGFNTEAFF

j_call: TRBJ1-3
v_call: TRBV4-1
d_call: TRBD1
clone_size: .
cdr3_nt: TGCGCCAGCAGCCACCTACTCGGGGGCGGACAGGCGGGAAACACCATATATTTT
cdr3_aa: CASSHLLGGGQAGNTIYF

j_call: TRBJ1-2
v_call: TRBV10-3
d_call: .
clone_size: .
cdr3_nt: TGTGCCATCAGTGAGTCCCAGGATTTTGGCTACACCTTC
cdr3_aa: CAISESQDFGYTF

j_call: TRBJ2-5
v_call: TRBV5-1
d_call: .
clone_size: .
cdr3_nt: TGCGCCAGCAGAGCCACTCCCGGGGTTTTCCAAGAGACCCAGTACTTC
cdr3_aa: CASRATPGVFQETQYF

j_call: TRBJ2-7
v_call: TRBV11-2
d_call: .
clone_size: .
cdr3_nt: TGTGCCAGCAGCTTAGCTGCGACTAGAACCTACGAGCAGTACTTC
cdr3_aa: CASSLAATRTYEQYF

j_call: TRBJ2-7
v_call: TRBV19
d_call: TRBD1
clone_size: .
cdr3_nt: TGTGCCAGTAGTGGACCGGGACAGGGTTCCTACGAGCAGTACTTC
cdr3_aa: CASSGPGQGSYEQYF

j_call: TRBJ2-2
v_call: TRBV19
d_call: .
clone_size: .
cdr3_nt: TGTGCCAGTAGTCCGACGGGTACCGGGGAGCTGTTTTTT
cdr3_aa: CASSPTGTGELFF

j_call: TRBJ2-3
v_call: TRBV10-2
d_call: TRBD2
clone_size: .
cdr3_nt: TGCGCCAGCAGATACGGGGGGGTCGCAGATACGCAGTATTTT
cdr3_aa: CASRYGGVADTQYF

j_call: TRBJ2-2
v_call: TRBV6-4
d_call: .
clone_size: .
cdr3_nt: TGTGCCAGCGGAAACAGATCCACCGGGGAGCTGTTTTTT
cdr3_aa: CASGNRSTGELFF

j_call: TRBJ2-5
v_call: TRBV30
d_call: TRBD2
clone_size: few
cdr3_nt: TGTGCCTGGATCCCTAGCGGGGTTCAAGAGACCCAGTACTTC
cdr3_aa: CAWIPSGVQETQYF

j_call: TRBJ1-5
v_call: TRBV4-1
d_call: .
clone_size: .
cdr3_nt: TGCGCCAGCAGCCAAGATCCAGGTAATAGCAATCAGCCCCAGCATTTT
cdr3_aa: CASSQDPGNSNQPQHF

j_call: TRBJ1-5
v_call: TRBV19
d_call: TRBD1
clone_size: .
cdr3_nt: TGTGCCAGCCAGGGGGCGGTGAAGCCCCAGCATTTT
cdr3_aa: CASQGAVKPQHF

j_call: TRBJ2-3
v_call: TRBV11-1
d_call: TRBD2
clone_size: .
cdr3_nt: TGTGCCAGCTCCTCGGGCGGGGGGGCTAACACAGATACGCAGTATTTT
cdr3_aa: CASSSGGGANTDTQYF

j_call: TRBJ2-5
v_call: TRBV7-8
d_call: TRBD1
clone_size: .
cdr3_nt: TGTGCCAGCACATCGACAGGGGGGAACCAAGAGACCCAGTACTTC
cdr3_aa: CASTSTGGNQETQYF